Shown below are 31 T cell receptor beta chains from a single sample sequenced in a study of cytomegalovirus exposure and HLA in healthy donors. TCRdb keeps only in-frame clones here, not all; method: immunoSEQ multiplex PCR. The sample has some 260,000 clones; 80% to 95% are singletons. The source material was PBMCs. These receptors were obtained from a woman aged 30 to 39 in good health and CMV-seronegative.

V usage is TRBV7-3 and J usage is TRBJ2-4; the D call may be TRBD1 or TRBD2 (6 bases each). CDR1 and CDR2 from the germline V gene are SGHTA and FQGTGA. This CDR3 region has 15 residues. V lost 5 bases to trimming and J lost 7 bases, with 18 bases between them. Here the CDR3 DNA reads TGTGCCAGCAGCCCCAGGGGCGGGACGGGGAACATTCAGTACTTC. Translating it yields CASSPRGGTGNIQYF.

The chain couples TRBV7-9 to TRBJ2-7; the D gene is possibly TRBD2 (5 bases). CDR1 is SEHNR and CDR2 is FQNEAQ in the germline V gene (reference sequence). This CDR3 is 13 amino acids long. Trimming stripped 8 bases from V and 2 bases from J, with 13 bases between. The CDR3 reads CASEGAGPYEQYF. CDR3 in DNA: TGTGCCAGCGAGGGTGCAGGACCCTACGAGCAGTACTTC.

V and J are TRBV5-1 and TRBJ2-1, with 12 positions matching TRBD2. The germline V gene has CDR1 SGHRS and CDR2 YFSETQ. CDR3 size: 17 residues. Trimming cost V 4 bases and J 6 bases; bases outside gene matches: 11. In nucleotides, the CDR3 is TGCGCCAGCAGCCCATACGATCTAGCGGGAGGGGGCAATGAGCAGTTCTTC. Protein sequence: CASSPYDLAGGGNEQFF.

CDR3 in amino acids: CASRTGAHSSYEQYF. The CDR3, as DNA: TGTGCCAGCAGAACAGGGGCCCATAGCTCCTACGAGCAGTACTTC. The rearrangement joins TRBV2 to TRBJ2-7, with TRBD1 matching over 7 bases. This CDR3 contains 15 residues. V gave up 6 bases and J gave up 0 bases; unmatched junction bases: 8. Germline CDR1 reads SNHLY; CDR2 reads FYNNEI.

V is TRBV10-3 and J is TRBJ2-1; 11 positions match TRBD2. V lost 0 bases and J lost 3; bases outside the gene matches: 1. The germline CDR1 and CDR2 sequences are ENHRY and SYGVKD. The CDR3 is 16 residues long. CDR3 in DNA: TGTGCCATCAGTGAGTCGACTAGCGGGAACTACAATGAGCAGTTCTTC. Translating gives CAISESTSGNYNEQFF.

J is TRBJ2-3 and V is TRBV29-1; a possible D gene is TRBD2 (6 bases). Germline CDR1 reads SQVTM; CDR2 reads ANQGSEA. The CDR3 is made up of 15 amino acids. Trimming took 5 bases from V and 0 from J, leaving 15 bases between them. Here the CDR3 DNA reads TGCAGCGTTTACGTAGCTAGCGAAAGCACAGATACGCAGTATTTT. Translation gives CSVYVASESTDTQYF.

This chain connects TRBV28 to TRBJ1-5, with D hard to call. Trimming removed 3 bases at V and 5 bases at J, with 23 bases between. CDR1 is MDHEN and CDR2 is SYDVKM in the germline V gene. This CDR3 has 18 residues. CDR3 sequence (DNA): TGTGCCAGCAGTTTCCTTATCATCAAGTTCCAATTCCATCAGCCCCAGCATTTT. Translated: CASSFLIIKFQFHQPQHF.

The chain joins TRBV4-1 to TRBJ2-7, with a possible D match to TRBD2 (5 bases). CDR1 is MGHRA and CDR2 is YSYEKL in the germline V gene. Trimming cost V 0 bases and J 9 bases, with 18 bases left between them. The CDR3 sequence is 15 residues long. The CDR3 reads CASSQEFSPTIGQYF. The CDR3 DNA reads as TGCGCCAGCAGCCAAGAATTTAGCCCGACTATCGGGCAGTACTTC.

This chain uses TRBV29-1 with TRBJ2-3, with TRBD1 matching over 7 bases. Per germline, CDR1 SQVTM and CDR2 ANQGSEA. V gave up 7 bases and J gave up 0 bases; unmatched junction bases: 10. There are 15 residues in the CDR3. CDR3 residues: CSAEGTETSTDTQYF. The CDR3 nucleotides are TGCAGCGCCGAAGGGACAGAGACTAGCACAGATACGCAGTATTTT.

J is TRBJ2-7 and V is TRBV7-8, with 9 bases matching TRBD1. This CDR3 is built from 16 residues. The trim removed 5 bases at V and 2 bases at J, leaving 10 bases unmatched. Germline CDR1 and CDR2: SGHVS and FQNEAQ. The CDR3 DNA sequence: TGTGCCAGCAGCCAACTCCCGGGACAGGGAACCTACGAGCAGTACTTC. The encoded protein is CASSQLPGQGTYEQYF.

The chain joins TRBV29-1 to TRBJ1-2, with D uncertain. CDR3 length: 8 residues. The germline V gene has CDR1 SQVTM and CDR2 ANQGSEA. V dropped 6 bases and J dropped 12 bases, with 8 bases sitting between them. DNA of the CDR3: TGCAGCGTGGGCCCAAACACCTTC. This codes for CSVGPNTF.

This sequence joins TRBV5-5 and TRBJ1-5, with no clear D. V was pared by 1 base and J by 4 bases, with 9 bases between. Germline CDR1 and CDR2: SGHKS and YYEKEE (reference sequence). The CDR3 is 14 residues long. This chain's CDR3 is CASSLWAENQPQHF. The CDR3, as DNA: TGTGCCAGCAGCTTGTGGGCAGAGAATCAGCCCCAGCATTTT. Full variable domain (rest looked up from reference TRBV5-5 and TRBJ1-5): DAGVTQSPTHLIKTRGQQVTLRCSPISGHKSVSWYQQVLGQGPQFIFQYYEKEERGRGNFPDRFSARQFPNYSSELNVNALLLGDSALYLCASSLWAENQPQHFGDGTRLSIL.

The chain employs TRBV7-9 and TRBJ2-1, with 8 bases fitting TRBD2. This CDR3 spans 14 amino acids. The germline V gene encodes CDR1 SEHNR and CDR2 FQNEAQ (reference sequence). Trimming cost V 10 bases and J 2 bases; bases outside gene matches: 7. This CDR3 is CATYSGTAYNEQFF. For the CDR3, the DNA is TGTGCCACTTATAGCGGGACGGCCTACAATGAGCAGTTCTTC.

This chain joins TRBV6-6 and TRBJ2-7; possibly TRBD2 for D (6 bases). The germline V gene encodes CDR1 MNHNY and CDR2 SVGAGI (reference sequence). The V and J ends lost 6 bases and 3 bases respectively, with 12 bases between them. CDR3 length: 13 amino acids. As DNA, the CDR3 is TGTGCCAGCAGGCCTCTGGGGGGCTACGAGCAGTACTTC. Its translation: CASRPLGGYEQYF.

In its sample, this clone was seen a few times. V and J are TRBV5-1 and TRBJ1-2, with TRBD1 as a possible D gene (6 bases). Germline lookup yields CDR1 SGHRS and CDR2 YFSETQ. V was trimmed by 2 bases and J by 11 bases, leaving 19 bases between them. The length of the CDR3 is 14 residues. The CDR3 region has the DNA TGCGCCAGCAGCTTTTTCCCAGAACAGGGACGTTACACCTTC. Translating gives CASSFFPEQGRYTF.

The rearrangement links TRBV30 to TRBJ2-1, with D possibly being TRBD1 (5 bases). CDR1 GTSNPN and CDR2 SVGIG come from the germline V gene (reference sequence). The CDR3 is 15 amino acids. Deletions cut 2 bases from V and 8 bases from J, with 19 bases between. The CDR3 loop reads CAWSRGLPVVDEQFF. The CDR3, as DNA: TGTGCCTGGAGTAGGGGTCTGCCCGTCGTGGATGAGCAGTTCTTC.

This chain uses TRBV19 with TRBJ2-7; D gene unclear. This CDR3 spans 14 amino acids. Per the germline V gene, CDR1 is LNHDA and CDR2 is SQIVND (reference sequence). V gave up 5 bases and J gave up 0 bases, with 11 bases separating them. The CDR3 DNA reads TGTGCCAGTAGTGTACTTCTTCGCTCCTACGAGCAGTACTTC. Encoded protein: CASSVLLRSYEQYF.

This chain connects TRBV5-4 to TRBJ1-5, with D perhaps TRBD1 (5 bases). The length of the CDR3 is 18 residues. Germline V CDR1 and CDR2: SGHNT, YYREEE (reference sequence). V was shortened by 0 bases and J by 2 bases, with 18 bases between the two germline ends. The CDR3 nucleotides are TGTGCCAGCAGCTTGGGGCAGGGAAGGGTGTTTGGCAATCAGCCCCAGCATTTT. It encodes CASSLGQGRVFGNQPQHF.

The CDR3 spells CASSYSGAGNEQFF. As DNA, the CDR3 is TGCGCCAGCAGCTATAGCGGGGCGGGAAATGAGCAGTTCTTC. This chain links TRBV4-3 with TRBJ2-1, with 8 bases that match TRBD2. Germline values: CDR1 LGHNA, CDR2 YSLEER. V shed 5 bases and J 7 bases; nucleotides not matched to a gene: 7. The CDR3 loop spans 14 amino acids.

The chain employs TRBV9 and TRBJ2-1, with a tentative D call TRBD2 (5 bases). CDR1 SGDLS and CDR2 YYNGEE come from the germline V gene. V was trimmed by 0 bases and J by 0 bases, leaving 7 bases between them. The length of the CDR3 is 15 residues. This CDR3 is CASSVGEPSYNEQFF. DNA of the CDR3: TGTGCCAGCAGCGTAGGGGAGCCCTCCTACAATGAGCAGTTCTTC.

The chain uses TRBV9 and TRBJ1-3; a weak D match, TRBD1 (5 bases). CDR1 and CDR2 (germline): SGDLS, YYNGEE. The CDR3 has 17 residues. Trimming took off 3 bases at V and 3 bases at J, with 19 bases between the two ends. The CDR3 loop reads CASSAEELGQIGNTIYF. CDR3 coding DNA: TGTGCCAGCAGCGCAGAAGAACTAGGACAAATTGGAAACACCATATATTTT.

J is TRBJ2-7 and V is TRBV29-1, with D possibly being TRBD2 (5 bases). The CDR3 extends over 11 amino acids. Germline V CDR1 and CDR2: SQVTM, ANQGSEA. Deletions cut 6 bases from V and 6 bases from J, with 12 bases between. The CDR3 DNA reads TGCAGCGTCGTCACTAGTTCCGAGCAGTACTTC. This encodes CSVVTSSEQYF.

The chain is built from TRBV28 and TRBJ2-1, with TRBD2 as a possible D gene (5 bases). This CDR3 is built from 16 residues. Trimming pared 8 bases from V and 3 bases from J, leaving 20 bases between. Germline values: CDR1 MDHEN, CDR2 SYDVKM. The CDR3, as DNA: TGTGCCAGCGGAGGTACACTACTGAACCGCTACAATGAGCAGTTCTTC. It encodes CASGGTLLNRYNEQFF.

The rearrangement uses TRBV7-8 and TRBJ2-5; D gene unclear. The CDR3 length is 12 residues. The germline V and J ends were trimmed by 1 base and 14 bases, with 14 bases remaining between them. CDR1 is SGHVS and CDR2 is FQNEAQ in the germline V gene. The CDR3, as DNA: TGTGCCAGCAGCTTAGTTAAACCGACTGAATACTTC. Translated, it gives CASSLVKPTEYF. The whole variable domain, remainder taken from reference TRBV7-8 and TRBJ2-5, is GAGVSQSPRYKVAKRGQDVALRCDPISGHVSLFWYQQALGQGPEFLTYFQNEAQLDKSGLPSDRFFAERPEGSVSTLKIQRTQQEDSAVYLCASSLVKPTEYFGPGTRLLVL.

CDR3 bases: TGTGCCAGCAGCGTAGCTTCGGGAGCTACCTACAATGAGCAGTTCTTC. Its translation: CASSVASGATYNEQFF. The V call is TRBV9, the J call TRBJ2-1; a possible D gene is TRBD2 (6 bases). V lost 0 bases to trimming and J lost 2 bases, with 12 bases between them. The CDR3 is 16 amino acids. Germline V gene data show CDR1 as SGDLS and CDR2 as YYNGEE.

This CDR3 reads CASSALEYEQYF. CDR3 DNA: TGTGCCAGCAGCGCCTTGGAGTACGAGCAGTACTTC. The rearrangement links TRBV7-9 to TRBJ2-7; D is ambiguous. The CDR3 is 12 residues long. V lost 5 bases and J lost 4, with 9 bases in between. In germline, CDR1 is SEHNR, CDR2 FQNEAQ (reference sequence). Full variable domain (outside the CDR3, taken from reference TRBV7-9 and TRBJ2-7): DTGVSQNPRHKITKRGQNVTFRCDPISEHNRLYWYRQTLGQGPEFLTYFQNEAQLEKSRLLSDRFSAERPKGSFSTLEIQRTEQGDSAMYLCASSALEYEQYFGPGTRLTVT.

The chain is built from TRBV2 and TRBJ2-7, with D hard to call. The CDR3 is made up of 14 amino acids. Germline V CDR1 and CDR2: SNHLY, FYNNEI. V lost 7 bases, J lost 0 bases, and 13 bases lay in between. The CDR3 DNA follows: TGTGCCAGCACGTCTACCCAAAGCTCCTACGAGCAGTACTTC. The encoded protein is CASTSTQSSYEQYF. Together with reference TRBV2 and TRBJ2-7, the CDR3 gives the full variable domain: EPEVTQTPSHQVTQMGQEVILRCVPISNHLYFYWYRQILGQKVEFLVSFYNNEISEKSEIFDDQFSVERPDGSNFTLKIRSTKLEDSAMYFCASTSTQSSYEQYFGPGTRLTVT.

This chain links TRBV27 with TRBJ2-6; D tentatively reads TRBD1 or TRBD2 (5 bases each). The V and J ends lost 6 bases and 1 base respectively, with 16 bases between them. CDR3 length: 17 residues. Germline-derived CDR1 and CDR2 are MNHEY and SMNVEV (reference sequence). CDR3 amino acids: CASSPGPLKSGANVLTF. CDR3 in DNA: TGTGCCAGCAGCCCGGGACCGTTAAAATCTGGGGCCAACGTCCTGACTTTC.

This clone was observed a single time. This chain uses TRBV7-2 with TRBJ2-1; tentative D call: TRBD1 (7 bases). This CDR3 is built from 15 residues. Per the germline V gene, CDR1 is SGHTA and CDR2 is FQGNSA. Trimming left V 5 bases short and J 4 bases short, with 15 bases between. This chain's CDR3 is CASSLSAGQYNEQFF. CDR3 in DNA: TGTGCCAGCAGCCTCTCCGCGGGACAGTACAATGAGCAGTTCTTC. Full variable domain (outside the CDR3, taken from reference TRBV7-2 and TRBJ2-1): GAGVSQSPSNKVTEKGKDVELRCDPISGHTALYWYRQSLGQGLEFLIYFQGNSAPDKSGLPSDRFSAERTGGSVSTLTIQRTQQEDSAVYLCASSLSAGQYNEQFFGPGTRLTVL.

The chain is built from TRBV27 and TRBJ2-7; perhaps TRBD2 as D (5 bases). Trimming took 2 bases from V and 3 from J, leaving 14 bases between them. The CDR3 is 15 residues long. Germline V gene data show CDR1 as MNHEY and CDR2 as SMNVEV (reference sequence). CDR3 sequence: CASSLGAFGGYEQYF. CDR3 in DNA: TGTGCCAGCAGTTTAGGCGCGTTTGGAGGCTACGAGCAGTACTTC.

The chain has TRBV19 and TRBJ2-7; TRBD1 matches at 10 bases. Germline CDR1 LNHDA, CDR2 SQIVND (reference sequence). J was trimmed by 1 base and V by 3 bases; bases with no gene match: 3. The CDR3 spans 15 residues. CDR3: CASSIGTGDSYEQYF. For the CDR3, the DNA is TGTGCCAGTAGTATTGGGACAGGGGATTCCTACGAGCAGTACTTC.